Below, one T cell receptor (beta chain) is given with its context. What it recognizes is unknown. This sample was included in a study of shared clonotypes between healthy human individuals. Study results and limitations: The researchers took only blood, and tissue repertoires probably look different.

Genomic DNA of every subset was divided equally among multiple immunoSEQ plates. Profiled with immunoSEQ multiplex PCR; TCRdb holds only in-frame clones, not every one. The table shows about 510,000 clones, with 90% to 96% occurring only once. This TCR was recovered from a woman aged 25 to 39 in good health. Material for sequencing was naive CD4+ T cells sorted from blood. The subset was: CD45RA+ positively selected.

The DNA of the CDR3 is TGTGCCAGCAGTTTATTTAGACTAGCGGGTTCCCTCAATGAGCAGTTCTTC. It yields the protein CASSLFRLAGSLNEQFF. The rearrangement uses TRBV6-4 and TRBJ2-1; TRBD2 aligns across 10 bases. The CDR3 consists of 17 residues. Per germline, CDR1 MRHNA and CDR2 SNTAGT. The V segment lost 5 bases and the J segment 6 bases; nucleotides outside the gene matches: 13.